This record covers a single TCR beta chain. The record originates from a study of cytomegalovirus exposure and HLA in healthy donors. The PCR employed 60 Vbeta primers together with 13 Jbeta primers. TCRdb's copy holds only in-frame clones and misses some; the assay was immunoSEQ multiplex PCR. The sample has 150,000 to 200,000 clones; approximately 88% are singletons. Germline-derived CDR1 and CDR2 are SGHDT and YYEEEE. The junction had 8 bases not matched to a gene; V was cut back by 1 base and J by 4 bases. This CDR3 region has 16 residues. Sequencing used PBMCs. This receptor was identified in a boy aged 10-17 years in good health and CMV-seronegative. V and J are TRBV5-6 and TRBJ2-1; 7 bases are shared with TRBD2. The CDR3 bases are TGTGCCAGCAGCTTGATAGTCCTAGCGGCTTACAATGAGCAGTTCTTC. As protein: CASSLIVLAAYNEQFF.